The sequence of this TCR beta chain was determined in a study of blood T cell repertoires in COVID-19. Study overall: Acute and convalescent COVID-19 samples came from the United States, Italy and Spain. In each case, the material was cDNA or gDNA derived from T cells, B-cell-depleted T cells, or PBMCs.

The CDR3 extends over 13 amino acids. V was trimmed by 7 bases and J by 5 bases, leaving 12 bases between them. Germline V gene data show CDR1 as SNHLY and CDR2 as FYNNEI. Under the authors' procedure: Counts of nucleated cells, estimated from reference gene primer amplification, were obtained. Data came from immunoSEQ multiplex PCR; TCRdb stores just in-frame clones and leaves some out. Clonal size and the V and J genes are those of that table, whereas D and trimming came from the DNA. The sample has around 170,000 clones; around 84% are singletons. In this sample, this clone turned up once. The TCR originated in a young man with active or convalescent COVID-19. The sequenced material came from peripheral blood. The chain combines TRBV2 with TRBJ2-1, with D tentatively TRBD2 (7 bases). For the CDR3, the DNA is TGTGCCAGCAAACGGGGGGCAAACAATGAGCAGTTCTTC. Residues: CASKRGANNEQFF.